The sequence of this TCR beta chain was determined in a study of human T cells and chemical hapten exposure. The overall study: In the roughly 25-week study, patients were dosed weekly with diphenylcyclopropenone on the scalp throughout. Mainly, slight library volume differences in the pool made TCR yields vary. Study-wide results and limits: Among TCRs, those above 1 in 1000 frequency were unaffected by DPC sensitization.

Only a few counts were recorded for this clonotype. Its antigen is unknown. The V gene lost 1 base and the J gene lost 1 base, with 13 bases spanning the gap. This CDR3 comprises 17 residues. The V gene's germline CDR1 is SGHDN and CDR2 FVKESK. Specified time point: patch test 2, 6 weeks after DPC sensitization. Regarding treatment: therapeutic diphenylcyclopropenone sensitization with weekly scalp DPC. The library tagged each cDNA molecule with unique molecular identifiers. TCRdb re-derived calls from the RACE reads in MiXCR, one entry per CDR3 protein. The table has roughly 92,000 distinct CDR3 sequences, more than 9.5% seen once.

This sequence originates from a woman aged 40 to 49 with alopecia areata. Some clones in this sample may be carry-over from other donors' samples. V gene TRBV14 combines with J gene TRBJ1-4; D is ambiguous. The material sequenced was whole blood, taken in connection with sensitization to the hapten diphenylcyclopropenone (DPC). CDR3 sequence reads: CASSQGWGLGTNEKLFF. The CDR3 bases are TGTGCCAGCAGCCAAGGCTGGGGTTTAGGAACTAATGAAAAACTGTTTTTT.